The rows below give T cell receptor beta chains drawn from one sample of a study of vaccination effects on CD4 cells after COVID-19. Which antigens these TCRs recognize remains unknown. Measured with immunoSEQ multiplex PCR; TCRdb has only the in-frame clones, and not every one. The sample holds fewer than 65,000 clones, 81% seen once. Material: CD4+ T cells from PBMCs cultured with HCoV-229E spike peptides, obtained before COVID-19 vaccination. The receptors stem from a human donor who received a COVID-19 vaccine. The CDR3 runs from the conserved cysteine through the conserved F or W. Each record gives: J gene, V gene, clone size, D gene, CDR3 DNA, CDR3 protein. A D gene is named only where the DNA matches it firmly. The size entry is marked missing in some rows and otherwise reads once, few, many or a size class.

j_gene: TRBJ1-2
v_gene: TRBV6-5
abundance: few
d_gene: .
CDR3nt: TGTGCCAGCAGTTACGCTGGGAGGGCCGCTAACTATGGCTACACCTTC
CDR3aa: CASSYAGRAANYGYTF

j_gene: TRBJ2-2
v_gene: TRBV2
abundance: .
d_gene: TRBD1
CDR3nt: TGTGCCAGCAACAGACAGGGGGCAGACACCGGGGAGCTGTTTTTT
CDR3aa: CASNRQGADTGELFF

j_gene: TRBJ1-4
v_gene: TRBV18
abundance: .
d_gene: TRBD1
CDR3nt: TGTGCCAGCTCCCAGGGACAGAGTAATGAAAAACTGTTTTTT
CDR3aa: CASSQGQSNEKLFF

j_gene: TRBJ1-2
v_gene: TRBV5-1
abundance: few
d_gene: .
CDR3nt: TGCGCCAGCAGCTTGACGTATGGGAGTGAGGTTGACACCTTC
CDR3aa: CASSLTYGSEVDTF

j_gene: TRBJ2-2
v_gene: TRBV5-1
abundance: .
d_gene: .
CDR3nt: TGCGCCAGCAGCTTGGTAGGCTTTCTCAGCACCGGGGAGCTGTTTTTT
CDR3aa: CASSLVGFLSTGELFF

j_gene: TRBJ1-1
v_gene: TRBV6-2/TRBV6-3
abundance: .
d_gene: .
CDR3nt: TGTGCCAGCAGTTACCACAGCCTCAGTTACGACACTGAAGCTTTCTTT
CDR3aa: CASSYHSLSYDTEAFF

j_gene: TRBJ1-3
v_gene: TRBV7-2
abundance: once
d_gene: .
CDR3nt: TGTGCCAGCAGCTTACCTAACTCTGGAAACACCATATATTTT
CDR3aa: CASSLPNSGNTIYF

j_gene: TRBJ1-2
v_gene: TRBV7-9
abundance: .
d_gene: .
CDR3nt: TGTGCCAGCAGCTTAAGGGCCGCTAACTATGGCTACACCTTC
CDR3aa: CASSLRAANYGYTF

j_gene: TRBJ1-6
v_gene: TRBV3-1/TRBV3-2
abundance: .
d_gene: TRBD1
CDR3nt: TGTGCCAGCAGCCGCGGAGGGACAGATAATTCACCCCTCCACTTT
CDR3aa: CASSRGGTDNSPLHF

j_gene: TRBJ1-5
v_gene: TRBV19
abundance: .
d_gene: .
CDR3nt: TGTGCCAGTAGTGTCGAGGGGTTTATTAATCAGCCCCAGCATTTT
CDR3aa: CASSVEGFINQPQHF

j_gene: TRBJ2-1
v_gene: TRBV6-5
abundance: .
d_gene: .
CDR3nt: TGTGCCAGCAGCCTCGACAGGAGCTCCTACAATGAGCAGTTCTTC
CDR3aa: CASSLDRSSYNEQFF

j_gene: TRBJ1-2
v_gene: TRBV5-5
abundance: .
d_gene: .
CDR3nt: TGTGCCAGCAGCTTGGCCGTGGACATAAACTATGGCTACACCTTC
CDR3aa: CASSLAVDINYGYTF

j_gene: TRBJ1-2
v_gene: TRBV5-6
abundance: .
d_gene: TRBD1
CDR3nt: TGTGCCAGCAGCCTGACAGGGGAGATCTATGGCTACACCTTC
CDR3aa: CASSLTGEIYGYTF

j_gene: TRBJ2-1
v_gene: TRBV4-1
abundance: .
d_gene: .
CDR3nt: TGCGCCAGCAGCCAACTTTCTTCACTAACTTACAATGAGCAGTTCTTC
CDR3aa: CASSQLSSLTYNEQFF

j_gene: TRBJ1-5
v_gene: TRBV6-4
abundance: .
d_gene: TRBD1
CDR3nt: TGTGCCAGCACCTTCCGTAACGGGACAGGGGACAATCAGCCCCAGCATTTT
CDR3aa: CASTFRNGTGDNQPQHF

j_gene: TRBJ1-5
v_gene: TRBV18
abundance: .
d_gene: .
CDR3nt: TGTGCCAGCTCCCCCTGGGATAGGGGGGTGGGTCAGCCCCAGCATTTT
CDR3aa: CASSPWDRGVGQPQHF

j_gene: TRBJ1-2
v_gene: TRBV6-5
abundance: .
d_gene: TRBD1
CDR3nt: TGTGCCAGCAGCCGCCGGGACAGGGAGGAGAATGGCTACACCTTC
CDR3aa: CASSRRDREENGYTF

j_gene: TRBJ2-1
v_gene: TRBV6-1
abundance: .
d_gene: TRBD2
CDR3nt: TGTGCCAGCAGTGAATTCGTGATAGCGGGGGTGGAGCAGTTCTTC
CDR3aa: CASSEFVIAGVEQFF

j_gene: TRBJ2-1
v_gene: TRBV5-1
abundance: .
d_gene: TRBD2
CDR3nt: TGCGCCAGCAGCATACTAGCGGGGGGAAACAATGAGCAGTTCTTC
CDR3aa: CASSILAGGNNEQFF

j_gene: TRBJ2-1
v_gene: TRBV11-2
abundance: .
d_gene: .
CDR3nt: TGTGCCAGCAGCCCGGGACTCCGTAATGAGCAGTTCTTC
CDR3aa: CASSPGLRNEQFF

j_gene: TRBJ2-6
v_gene: TRBV29-1
abundance: .
d_gene: .
CDR3nt: TGCAGCGTTGGTGGGACTGGGGCCAACGTCCTGACTTTC
CDR3aa: CSVGGTGANVLTF

j_gene: TRBJ2-3
v_gene: TRBV29-1
abundance: .
d_gene: TRBD2
CDR3nt: TGCAGCGCTCAACTGGGACTAGTCACAGATACGCAGTATTTT
CDR3aa: CSAQLGLVTDTQYF

j_gene: TRBJ2-1
v_gene: TRBV2
abundance: .
d_gene: .
CDR3nt: TGTGCCAGCAGTGAGTTCTCGGGACGCACAAAATCGGATTACAATGAGCAGTTCTTC
CDR3aa: CASSEFSGRTKSDYNEQFF

j_gene: TRBJ2-1
v_gene: TRBV6-4
abundance: .
d_gene: TRBD2
CDR3nt: TGTGCCAGCAGTTCCACGGGGGGAAACAATGAGCAGTTCTTC
CDR3aa: CASSSTGGNNEQFF

j_gene: TRBJ2-3
v_gene: TRBV19
abundance: .
d_gene: .
CDR3nt: TGTGCCAGTAGCGAGGACTACACAGATACGCAGTATTTT
CDR3aa: CASSEDYTDTQYF

j_gene: TRBJ2-2
v_gene: TRBV6-4
abundance: .
d_gene: TRBD1
CDR3nt: TGTGCCAGCAGTCCCATTAGACAGGGGCTGTACACCGGGGAGCTGTTTTTT
CDR3aa: CASSPIRQGLYTGELFF

j_gene: TRBJ2-2
v_gene: TRBV28
abundance: .
d_gene: .
CDR3nt: TGTGCCAGCAGTTTAGCGGGGAGCAATCCTCGCGGGGAGCTGTTTTTT
CDR3aa: CASSLAGSNPRGELFF

j_gene: TRBJ2-3
v_gene: TRBV12-3/TRBV12-4
abundance: .
d_gene: .
CDR3nt: TGTGCCAGCAGTTTATGGTTAGATACGCAGTATTTT
CDR3aa: CASSLWLDTQYF

j_gene: TRBJ1-2
v_gene: TRBV5-8
abundance: .
d_gene: .
CDR3nt: TGTGCCAGCAGCTTGAAGGACTATGGCTACACCTTC
CDR3aa: CASSLKDYGYTF

j_gene: TRBJ1-6
v_gene: TRBV10-1
abundance: few
d_gene: .
CDR3nt: TGCGCCAGCCCGGAGGGCGCGGCTAATTCACCCCTCCACTTT
CDR3aa: CASPEGAANSPLHF

j_gene: TRBJ1-5
v_gene: TRBV19
abundance: few
d_gene: .
CDR3nt: TGTGCCAGTTCGGACAGTAGCAATCAGCCCCAGCATTTT
CDR3aa: CASSDSSNQPQHF

j_gene: TRBJ1-1
v_gene: TRBV6-7
abundance: .
d_gene: .
CDR3nt: TGTGCCAGCATCATAGGGACCTTTGCTTTCTTT
CDR3aa: CASIIGTFAFF

j_gene: TRBJ2-1
v_gene: TRBV5-6
abundance: .
d_gene: TRBD1
CDR3nt: TGTGCCAGCAGCGTCCGGGACAGCTCCTACAATGAGCAGTTCTTC
CDR3aa: CASSVRDSSYNEQFF

j_gene: TRBJ2-1
v_gene: TRBV7-9
abundance: .
d_gene: .
CDR3nt: TGTGCCAGCAGCTTAGTAATATATGAGCAGTTCTTC
CDR3aa: CASSLVIYEQFF

j_gene: TRBJ1-5
v_gene: TRBV6-2/TRBV6-3
abundance: few
d_gene: TRBD1
CDR3nt: TGTGCCAGCAGTTCAACAGGGGGAAACAATCAGCCCCAGCATTTT
CDR3aa: CASSSTGGNNQPQHF

j_gene: TRBJ2-5
v_gene: TRBV24-1
abundance: once
d_gene: .
CDR3nt: TGTGCCACCAATCGGAGGGGGAATCAAGAGACCCAGTACTTC
CDR3aa: CATNRRGNQETQYF

j_gene: TRBJ1-1
v_gene: TRBV29-1
abundance: .
d_gene: .
CDR3nt: TGCAGCGGGAGGAGGGCCGATGCCACTGAAGCTTTCTTT
CDR3aa: CSGRRADATEAFF

j_gene: TRBJ1-2
v_gene: TRBV30
abundance: .
d_gene: TRBD1
CDR3nt: TGTGCCCTCCTCCTTACCGACAGGGCAAATGGCTACACCTTC
CDR3aa: CALLLTDRANGYTF

j_gene: TRBJ1-3
v_gene: TRBV6-5
abundance: .
d_gene: .
CDR3nt: TGTGCCAGCAGTTACTCGGCGGGGTCCGGAAACACCATATATTTT
CDR3aa: CASSYSAGSGNTIYF

j_gene: TRBJ1-1
v_gene: TRBV12-3/TRBV12-4
abundance: few
d_gene: .
CDR3nt: TGTGCCAGCAGCTTGGTTGGGGAAGCTTTCTTT
CDR3aa: CASSLVGEAFF

j_gene: TRBJ1-5
v_gene: TRBV24-1
abundance: .
d_gene: .
CDR3nt: TGTGCCACCAGCCCCGGGGGAGGGGGTGCTAATCCATATAGCAATCAGCCCCAGCATTTT
CDR3aa: CATSPGGGGANPYSNQPQHF

j_gene: TRBJ2-1
v_gene: TRBV3-1/TRBV3-2
abundance: .
d_gene: TRBD2
CDR3nt: TGTGCCAGCAGACGTGGACTAGCGGAATACAATGAGCAGTTCTTC
CDR3aa: CASRRGLAEYNEQFF

j_gene: TRBJ2-2
v_gene: TRBV14
abundance: .
d_gene: .
CDR3nt: TGTGCCAGCAGCCAAGATTTGACAGAGAACACCGGGGAGCTGTTTTTT
CDR3aa: CASSQDLTENTGELFF

j_gene: TRBJ1-5
v_gene: TRBV12-3/TRBV12-4
abundance: .
d_gene: .
CDR3nt: TGTGCCAGCAGTTTGAGGGCGAATCAGCCCCAGCATTTT
CDR3aa: CASSLRANQPQHF

j_gene: TRBJ2-3
v_gene: TRBV6-5
abundance: .
d_gene: TRBD1
CDR3nt: TGTGCCAGCAAATTGGGACAGGGGTCAGATACGCAGTATTTT
CDR3aa: CASKLGQGSDTQYF